Listed here are 31 T cell receptor beta chains from one sample, sequenced in a study of shared clonotypes between healthy human individuals. In the naive CD8 group, cells lacked CD45RO and were positively selected for CCR7, so terminally differentiated effector memory CD45RA+ cells were left out. Assay: immunoSEQ multiplex PCR; the TCRdb copy retains only in-frame clones and omits some. The sample carries 1.5 million to 2.5 million clones, about 94% recorded once. Sequenced sample: naive CD8+ T cells sorted from blood. The origin of the receptors is a man aged 18 to 30 in good health.

The sample holds one count of this clone. The J gene is TRBJ2-7, the V gene TRBV7-8; D not certain. Germline V gives CDR1 SGHVS, CDR2 FQNEAQ. CDR3 size: 13 residues. V lost 5 bases and J 7 bases, leaving 15 bases between the germline ends. This CDR3 reads CASSPTLTGEQYF. The CDR3 DNA reads as TGTGCCAGCAGCCCTACGTTAACCGGGGAGCAGTACTTC.

CDR3 nucleotide sequence: TGTGCCAGCACCCCTGGGGGTCGGGGGACCCAGTACTTC. It yields the protein CASTPGGRGTQYF. The chain recombines TRBV25-1 with TRBJ2-5; D might be TRBD1 or TRBD2, each matching 5 bases. The V end was cut by 7 bases, the J end by 7 bases, with 16 bases between. CDR3 size: 13 residues. The germline gives CDR1 MGHDK, CDR2 SYGVNS.

This chain links TRBV5-4 with TRBJ2-7; 9 bases are shared with TRBD2. The germline gives CDR1 SGHNT, CDR2 YYREEE (reference sequence). V shed 0 bases and J 7 bases; nucleotides not matched to a gene: 8. This CDR3 is built from 15 residues. Written as DNA, the CDR3 is TGTGCCAGCAGCTTGGACCTAGCGGGGAATCGAGAGCAGTACTTC. It yields the protein CASSLDLAGNREQYF.

The chain joins TRBV28 to TRBJ2-1, with a possible D match to TRBD2 (5 bases). The CDR3 is 13 residues long. Germline CDR1 reads MDHEN; CDR2 reads SYDVKM. V lost 3 bases and J 6 bases, leaving 9 bases between the germline ends. CDR3 nucleotides: TGTGCCAGCAGTTTTTCGGGAAGCAATGAGCAGTTCTTC. Protein: CASSFSGSNEQFF.

This clone was found many times. The chain couples TRBV7-9 to TRBJ2-2; D unresolved. The V end lost 5 bases, the J end lost 5 bases, and 15 bases lay between the germline ends. There are 15 residues in the CDR3. Germline CDR1 and CDR2: SEHNR and FQNEAQ (reference sequence). The CDR3 here is CASSPGPTTTGELFF. In nucleotides, the CDR3 is TGTGCCAGCAGCCCAGGACCTACTACGACCGGGGAGCTGTTTTTT.

This chain connects TRBV6-5 to TRBJ1-1; no clear D. V lost 2 bases, J lost 11 bases, and 9 bases lay in between. The length of the CDR3 is 11 residues. The germline V gene has CDR1 MNHEY and CDR2 SVGAGI. CDR3 sequence (DNA): TGTGCCAGCAGTTACCCCCCAGTGGCTTTCTTT. Its protein product is CASSYPPVAFF.

Turning to this clone: Other DNA sequences within the sample encode an identical CDR3. The genes are TRBV7-9 and TRBJ2-5, with D tentatively TRBD2 (7 bases). The V end was cut by 4 bases, the J end by 5 bases, with 14 bases between. CDR1 and CDR2 (germline): SEHNR, FQNEAQ (reference sequence). The CDR3 is 14 amino acids. CDR3 sequence (DNA): TGTGCCAGCAGCTCGACGGGGGGCGGGGAGACCCAGTACTTC. Translation: CASSSTGGGETQYF.

A single count supports this clone. The chain carries TRBV7-9 and TRBJ2-3; 10 bases are shared with TRBD2. This CDR3 spans 15 amino acids. Germline-derived CDR1 and CDR2 are SEHNR and FQNEAQ (reference sequence). The junction had 7 bases not matched to a gene; V was cut back by 1 base and J by 9 bases. DNA of the CDR3: TGTGCCAGCAGCTTAGTAGCGGGGGGACATGACACGCAGTATTTT. It codes for CASSLVAGGHDTQYF. Based on the CDR3 plus reference TRBV7-9 and TRBJ2-3, the full variable domain is DTGVSQNPRHKITKRGQNVTFRCDPISEHNRLYWYRQTLGQGPEFLTYFQNEAQLEKSRLLSDRFSAERPKGSFSTLEIQRTEQGDSAMYLCASSLVAGGHDTQYFGPGTRLTVL.

The J gene is TRBJ2-7, the V gene TRBV5-4, with no clear D. Germline V lookup: CDR1 SGHNT, CDR2 YYREEE (reference sequence). CDR3 size: 12 residues. The germline V and J ends were trimmed by 3 bases and 6 bases, with 10 bases remaining between them. The CDR3 DNA reads as TGTGCCAGCAGCTGGGGAAAGGGCGAGCAGTACTTC. Translation gives CASSWGKGEQYF.

This chain connects TRBV5-1 to TRBJ2-2; the match to TRBD2 covers 10 bases. V was clipped by 0 bases and J by 2 bases; unmatched bases: 4. Germline CDR1 is SGHRS and CDR2 is YFSETQ. CDR3 length equals 17 residues. The CDR3 is CASSLELAGVNTGELFF. CDR3 DNA: TGCGCCAGCAGCTTGGAGCTAGCGGGGGTCAACACCGGGGAGCTGTTTTTT.

The chain is built from TRBV6-6 and TRBJ2-7; D possibly corresponds to TRBD1 (6 bases). The CDR3 extends over 13 amino acids. Trimming left V 4 bases short and J 3 bases short, with 10 bases between. Germline CDR1 is MNHNY and CDR2 is SVGAGI (reference sequence). CDR3 sequence: CASSWTVLYEQYF. DNA for the CDR3: TGTGCCAGCAGTTGGACAGTTCTCTACGAGCAGTACTTC.

Remarks on this clone: Other nucleotide sequences from this sample produce the same CDR3. The chain is built from TRBV27 and TRBJ2-7; D unclear. This CDR3 region has 14 residues. Germline V gene data show CDR1 as MNHEY and CDR2 as SMNVEV (reference sequence). Trimming shortened V by 2 bases and J by 2 bases, and 10 bases separated the two germline ends. The CDR3 loop is CASSLLGGAYEQYF. The DNA of the CDR3 is TGTGCCAGCAGTTTACTGGGTGGGGCCTACGAGCAGTACTTC.

The genes are TRBV13 and TRBJ2-4; tentative D call: TRBD2 (7 bases). V was cut by 4 bases and J by 3 bases, with 13 bases left in between. The CDR3 sequence is 15 residues long. Per the germline V gene, CDR1 is PRHDT and CDR2 is FYEKMQ (reference sequence). The CDR3 spells CASSSGGLGKNIQYF. The CDR3 DNA sequence: TGTGCCAGCAGCTCGGGGGGCCTGGGCAAAAACATTCAGTACTTC.

The V and J genes are TRBV29-1 and TRBJ1-5; 7 bases fit TRBD1. Germline V gene sequence: CDR1 SQVTM, CDR2 ANQGSEA. The CDR3 has 14 amino acids. The trim removed 4 bases at V and 0 bases at J, leaving 3 bases unmatched. The CDR3 coding sequence is TGCAGCGTTGTTGGGGACAGTAGCAATCAGCCCCAGCATTTT. This encodes CSVVGDSSNQPQHF. The full variable domain, with the rest looked up from reference TRBV29-1 and TRBJ1-5, is SAVISQKPSRDICQRGTSLTIQCQVDSQVTMMFWYRQQPGQSLTLIATANQGSEATYESGFVIDKFPISRPNLTFSTLTVSNMSPEDSSIYLCSVVGDSSNQPQHFGDGTRLSIL.

The gene calls are TRBV9 and TRBJ1-1; no definite D call. Germline V gives CDR1 SGDLS, CDR2 YYNGEE. There are 15 residues in the CDR3. V gave up 4 bases and J gave up 3 bases, with 16 bases separating them. The CDR3 DNA is TGTGCCAGCAGCTCAACCCACAGAAGGGACACTGAAGCTTTCTTT. This sequence encodes CASSSTHRRDTEAFF.

V and J are TRBV19 and TRBJ1-4, with TRBD1 identical over 7 bases. The CDR3 runs to 13 residues. Germline V CDR1 and CDR2: LNHDA, SQIVND (reference sequence). V shed 9 bases, J shed 7 bases, and the junction held 8 bases outside the gene matches. In DNA form, the CDR3 reads TGTGCCAGGGCACAGGGGCAGAGTGAAAAACTGTTTTTT. Its protein is CARAQGQSEKLFF.

The CDR3: CASSLGSEAYEQYF. CDR3 DNA: TGCGCCAGCAGCTTGGGTTCGGAGGCCTACGAGCAGTACTTC. The chain recombines TRBV5-1 with TRBJ2-7; D is possibly TRBD2 (5 bases). The CDR3 spans 14 residues. Germline CDR1 is SGHRS and CDR2 is YFSETQ. Trimming shortened V by 0 bases and J by 2 bases, and 9 bases separated the two germline ends.

Turning to this clone: Other DNA sequences in the same sample also yield this CDR3. The rearrangement joins TRBV6-5 to TRBJ2-2, with unresolved D. Trimming stripped 11 bases from V and 3 bases from J, with 7 bases between. Germline CDR1 MNHEY, CDR2 SVGAGI. CDR3 length: 11 amino acids. This chain's CDR3 is CASTHTGELFF. For the CDR3, the DNA is TGTGCCTCCACCCACACCGGGGAGCTGTTTTTT.

On this clone itself: Within the sample, other DNA sequences also encode this same CDR3. This chain links TRBV27 with TRBJ2-7; D is perhaps TRBD1 (5 bases). The germline CDR1 and CDR2 sequences are MNHEY and SMNVEV (reference sequence). Trimming took off 3 bases at V and 1 base at J, with 7 bases between the two ends. CDR3 length: 13 residues. The CDR3 sequence is CASSLTESYEQYF. As DNA, the CDR3 is TGTGCCAGCAGTTTGACAGAGTCCTACGAGCAGTACTTC.

J is TRBJ2-3 and V is TRBV5-6; the D gene could be TRBD1 or TRBD2 (6 bases each). V was shortened by 0 bases and J by 4 bases, with 15 bases between the two germline ends. The germline V gene encodes CDR1 SGHDT and CDR2 YYEEEE. The length of the CDR3 is 16 residues. DNA of the CDR3: TGTGCCAGCAGCTTGGCCGGAGGGGGGCGGGCAGATACGCAGTATTTT. It codes for CASSLAGGGRADTQYF.

This chain joins TRBV11-2 and TRBJ1-4; D remains ambiguous. The V gene lost 1 base and the J gene lost 7 bases, with 10 bases spanning the gap. The germline CDR1 and CDR2 sequences are SGHAT and FQNNGV. The CDR3 totals 14 residues. In nucleotides, the CDR3 is TGTGCCAGCAGCTTAGTTCCTGAGGTTGAAAAACTGTTTTTT. This encodes CASSLVPEVEKLFF.

This chain connects TRBV6-6 to TRBJ2-5; tentative D call: TRBD1 (5 bases). The CDR3 length is 15 residues. Trimming removed 0 bases from V and 5 bases from J, with 13 bases in between. Germline CDR1 is MNHNY and CDR2 is SVGAGI (reference sequence). CDR3 coding DNA: TGTGCCAGCAGTTACTCAGGGGTCATCTGGGAGACCCAGTACTTC. This codes for CASSYSGVIWETQYF.

This chain links TRBV9 with TRBJ2-1; 10 bases are shared with TRBD2. From germline, CDR1 is SGDLS and CDR2 YYNGEE. The CDR3 covers 15 residues. V trimming: 2 bases; J trimming: 7 bases; junction bases outside the gene matches: 6. CDR3 in amino acids: CASSVLAGVWNEQFF. CDR3 sequence (DNA): TGTGCCAGCAGCGTCCTAGCGGGAGTCTGGAATGAGCAGTTCTTC.

The chain uses TRBV11-2 and TRBJ2-2; 8 nucleotides line up with TRBD2. The CDR3 is 16 residues long. Germline CDR1 SGHAT, CDR2 FQNNGV. Trimming at V came to 0 bases and at J to 3 bases, leaving 3 bases not matched to a gene. CDR3 coding DNA: TGTGCCAGCAGCTTAGAAGGACTAGCAGACACCGGGGAGCTGTTTTTT. Residues: CASSLEGLADTGELFF.

The rearrangement links TRBV10-2 to TRBJ1-2; D is ambiguous. Deletions cut 6 bases from V and 4 bases from J, with 15 bases between. CDR1 and CDR2 (germline): WSHSY, SAAADI. CDR3 length equals 14 residues. DNA of the CDR3: TGCGCCAGCAGGCCCGGGGAGGGAAGCTATGGCTACACCTTC. Its protein product is CASRPGEGSYGYTF.

This clone was seen more than once but under ten times. V usage is TRBV27 and J usage is TRBJ1-6; D is unclear. CDR1 is MNHEY and CDR2 is SMNVEV in the germline V gene (reference sequence). The CDR3 runs 13 residues. The V gene lost 3 bases and the J gene lost 9 bases, with 9 bases spanning the gap. The CDR3 protein is CASSLGVGSPLHF. The CDR3, as DNA: TGTGCCAGCAGTTTGGGAGTGGGTTCACCCCTCCACTTT.

The chain links TRBV4-3 to TRBJ1-1; D is possibly TRBD1 (5 bases). From germline, CDR1 is LGHNA and CDR2 YSLEER. Between the trimmed V and J ends, which lost 5 bases and 3 bases, there was a span of 13 bases. This CDR3 has 14 residues. For the CDR3, the DNA is TGCGCCAGCAGCTTACAGGTCTCCGACACTGAAGCTTTCTTT. It translates to CASSLQVSDTEAFF.

This clone was counted a single time. Other DNA sequences from this sample encode an identical CDR3 as well. The chain links TRBV27 to TRBJ2-7; D remains ambiguous. Deletions cut 5 bases from V and 2 bases from J, with 10 bases between. Per germline, CDR1 MNHEY and CDR2 SMNVEV (reference sequence). This CDR3 has 13 amino acids. Here the CDR3 reads CASSLATAYEQYF. CDR3 sequence (DNA): TGTGCCAGCAGTCTCGCAACAGCCTACGAGCAGTACTTC.

The rearrangement uses TRBV27 and TRBJ1-1, with a possible D match to TRBD1 (5 bases). The germline V and J ends were trimmed by 2 bases and 3 bases, with 10 bases remaining between them. CDR1 is MNHEY, CDR2 SMNVEV, per germline (reference sequence). This CDR3 has 14 amino acids. DNA of the CDR3: TGTGCCAGCAGTTTACTGGGGCGAGACACTGAAGCTTTCTTT. It encodes CASSLLGRDTEAFF.

The rearrangement uses TRBV5-4 and TRBJ2-1, with 11 bases lining up with TRBD1. CDR3 length equals 15 residues. V trimming: 2 bases; J trimming: 7 bases; junction bases outside the gene matches: 5. Germline V gene sequence: CDR1 SGHNT, CDR2 YYREEE (reference sequence). Here the CDR3 DNA reads TGTGCCAGCAGCTTCGGGACAGGGGGTAATAATGAGCAGTTCTTC. Amino acids: CASSFGTGGNNEQFF.

This CDR3 is CSVEGQASSYNEQFF. The CDR3 nucleotides read TGCAGCGTTGAAGGACAGGCGAGCTCCTACAATGAGCAGTTCTTC. The chain joins TRBV29-1 to TRBJ2-1, with D possibly TRBD1 on 6 matching bases. Germline V lookup: CDR1 SQVTM, CDR2 ANQGSEA. Trimming took off 1 base at V and 0 bases at J, with 10 bases between the two ends. The CDR3 runs 15 residues.